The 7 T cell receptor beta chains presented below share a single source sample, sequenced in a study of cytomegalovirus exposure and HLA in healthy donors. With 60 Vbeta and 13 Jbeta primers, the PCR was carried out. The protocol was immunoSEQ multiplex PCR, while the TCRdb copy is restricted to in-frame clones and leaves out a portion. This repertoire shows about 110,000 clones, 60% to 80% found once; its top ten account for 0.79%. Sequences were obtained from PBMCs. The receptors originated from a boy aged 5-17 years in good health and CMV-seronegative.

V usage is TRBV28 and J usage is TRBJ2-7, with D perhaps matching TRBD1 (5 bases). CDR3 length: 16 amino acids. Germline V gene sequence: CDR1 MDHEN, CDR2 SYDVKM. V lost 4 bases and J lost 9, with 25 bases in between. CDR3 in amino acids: CASSYPGQGYSRSQYF. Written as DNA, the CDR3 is TGTGCCAGCAGTTACCCCGGGCAGGGATACTCCCGCTCGCAGTACTTC.

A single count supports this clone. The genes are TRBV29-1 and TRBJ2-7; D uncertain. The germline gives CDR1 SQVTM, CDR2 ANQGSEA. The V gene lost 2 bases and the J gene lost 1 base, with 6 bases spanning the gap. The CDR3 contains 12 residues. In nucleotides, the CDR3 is TGCAGCGTTGAATCTCCTTCCTACGAGCAGTACTTC. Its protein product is CSVESPSYEQYF.

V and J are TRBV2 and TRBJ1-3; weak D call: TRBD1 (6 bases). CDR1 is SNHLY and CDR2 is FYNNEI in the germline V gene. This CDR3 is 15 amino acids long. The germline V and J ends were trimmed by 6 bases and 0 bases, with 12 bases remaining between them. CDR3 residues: CASSEQGLSGNTIYF. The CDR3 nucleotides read TGTGCCAGCAGCGAACAGGGTCTCTCTGGAAACACCATATATTTT. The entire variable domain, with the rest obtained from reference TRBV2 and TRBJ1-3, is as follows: EPEVTQTPSHQVTQMGQEVILRCVPISNHLYFYWYRQILGQKVEFLVSFYNNEISEKSEIFDDQFSVERPDGSNFTLKIRSTKLEDSAMYFCASSEQGLSGNTIYFGEGSWLTVV.

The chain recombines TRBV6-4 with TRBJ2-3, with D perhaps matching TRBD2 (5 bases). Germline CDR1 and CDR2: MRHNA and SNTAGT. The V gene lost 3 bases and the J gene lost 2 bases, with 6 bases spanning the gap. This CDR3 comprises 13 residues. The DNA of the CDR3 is TGTGCCAGCAGTGAGCGGGTCACAGATACGCAGTATTTT. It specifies CASSERVTDTQYF.

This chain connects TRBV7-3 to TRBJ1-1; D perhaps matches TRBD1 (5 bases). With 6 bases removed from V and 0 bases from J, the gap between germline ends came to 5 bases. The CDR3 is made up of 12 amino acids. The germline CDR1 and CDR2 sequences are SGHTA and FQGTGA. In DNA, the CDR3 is TGTGCCAGCAGAGGGGTGAACACTGAAGCTTTCTTT. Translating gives CASRGVNTEAFF. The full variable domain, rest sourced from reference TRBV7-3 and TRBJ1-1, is GAGVSQTPSNKVTEKGKYVELRCDPISGHTALYWYRQSLGQGPEFLIYFQGTGAADDSGLPNDRFFAVRPEGSVSTLKIQRTERGDSAVYLCASRGVNTEAFFGQGTRLTVV.

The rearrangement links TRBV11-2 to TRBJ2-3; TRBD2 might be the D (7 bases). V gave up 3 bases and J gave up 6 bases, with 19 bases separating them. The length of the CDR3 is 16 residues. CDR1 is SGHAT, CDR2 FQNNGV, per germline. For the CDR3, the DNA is TGTGCCAGCAGCTTGGGGGGGGCGCTCCTCGGGGATACGCAGTATTTT. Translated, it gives CASSLGGALLGDTQYF.

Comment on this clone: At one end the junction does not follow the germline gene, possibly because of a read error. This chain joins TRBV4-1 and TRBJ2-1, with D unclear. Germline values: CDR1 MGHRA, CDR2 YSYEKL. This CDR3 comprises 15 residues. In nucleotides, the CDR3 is TGCGCCAGCAGCCAAGAATATGGTACCTATAATGAGCAGTTCTTC. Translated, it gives CASSQEYGTYNEQFF.